This T cell receptor beta chain was sequenced for a study of blood T cell repertoires in COVID-19. Study overall: The samples span acute and convalescent COVID-19 from the United States, Italy and Spain.

Some clones are missing from TCRdb's copy, which holds only in-frame ones; the method was immunoSEQ multiplex PCR. The sample records about 81,000 clones, 84% being singletons. Sequenced input: peripheral blood. This TCR was sampled from a human donor in a cohort sampled during active COVID-19.

The CDR3 is CASSPQGNRHEKLFF. The CDR3, as DNA: TGTGCCAGCAGCCCCCAGGGGAACCGCCATGAAAAACTGTTTTTT. This rearrangement joins TRBV11-3 to TRBJ1-4, with a weak D call TRBD1 (6 bases). The germline CDR1 and CDR2 sequences are SGHNT and YENEEA. V was pared by 5 bases and J by 6 bases, with 16 bases between. This CDR3 comprises 15 residues. The entire variable domain, with the rest obtained from reference TRBV11-3 and TRBJ1-4, is as follows: EAGVVQSPRYKIIEKKQPVAFWCNPISGHNTLYWYLQNLGQGPELLIRYENEEAVDDSQLPKDRFSAERLKGVDSTLKIQPAELGDSAVYLCASSPQGNRHEKLFFGSGTQLSVL.